The TCR beta chain under discussion was sequenced for a study of blood T cell repertoires in COVID-19. Study information: PBMCs, B-cell-depleted T cells, or T cells provided the cDNA or gDNA that made up the material.

V lost 3 bases and J lost 2, with 8 bases in between. CDR3 length equals 15 residues. CDR1 and CDR2 (germline): SNHLY, FYNNEI. Sequencing used immunoSEQ multiplex PCR; TCRdb keeps in-frame clones, though not all of them. The sample carries roughly 330,000 clones, under 90% recorded once. Enrolled through a virtual design, the participants were between roughly 18 and 89 years of age and came from under 30 US areas. The study assigned cohorts using participant-reported clinical history. Two consecutive negative NP/OP PCR tests, clearance, or resolved symptoms defined Cohort 3 recovery. The rearrangement links TRBV2 to TRBJ1-6; D unclear. The clonotype originates from a woman under 30 who had recovered from COVID-19. Sequencing was done on a sample of PBMCs or T cells enriched from blood (not recorded which). The CDR3 coding sequence is TGTGCCAGCAGTGATGGGAGCACCTATAATTCACCCCTCCACTTT. Its translation: CASSDGSTYNSPLHF.